Below, 31 T cell receptor beta chains from the same sample are listed, as sequenced in a study of T cell responses to AZD1222 COVID-19 vaccine. Measured with immunoSEQ multiplex PCR; TCRdb has only the in-frame clones, and not every one. This sample carries about 150,000 clones, more than 75% of them seen once, and the ten largest clones take 18%. Sequences were derived from peripheral blood, sampled on day 0 of AZD1222 vaccination. The receptors here all came from an adult in good health.

The chain is built from TRBV30 and TRBJ2-1; D not certain. Germline loops: CDR1 GTSNPN, CDR2 SVGIG (reference sequence). The CDR3 consists of 17 residues. Trimming removed 3 bases at V and 4 bases at J, with 22 bases between. The DNA of the CDR3 is TGTGCCTGGAGAGTCTGGATTGGGGTTCTTAGTTACAATGAGCAGTTCTTC. Protein: CAWRVWIGVLSYNEQFF.

The genes are TRBV5-1 and TRBJ1-3, with D possibly matching TRBD1 (6 bases). The germline gives CDR1 SGHRS, CDR2 YFSETQ. The CDR3 is 17 amino acids. The V and J ends lost 4 bases and 3 bases respectively, with 20 bases between them. The DNA of the CDR3 is TGCGCCAGCAGCCAACAACCACAGGGTGTAGGTGGAAACACCATATATTTT. Its protein product is CASSQQPQGVGGNTIYF.

The chain carries TRBV4-2 and TRBJ1-4; weak D call: TRBD1 (5 bases). V was trimmed by 1 base and J by 4 bases, leaving 16 bases between them. Germline lookup yields CDR1 LGHNA and CDR2 YNFKEQ. CDR3 size: 17 residues. CDR3 DNA sequence: TGTGCCAGCAGCCAAGGGGGGTTTAGGAGAGATAATGAAAAACTGTTTTTT. Translated: CASSQGGFRRDNEKLFF.

Of note for this clone: The same CDR3 arises from other DNA sequences in this sample as well. V and J are TRBV5-1 and TRBJ2-1; 7 bases fit TRBD1. CDR3 length: 15 amino acids. The trim removed 4 bases at V and 0 bases at J, leaving 4 bases unmatched. CDR1 is SGHRS and CDR2 is YFSETQ in the germline V gene. CDR3 sequence: CASSRDRSSYNEQFF. CDR3 sequence (DNA): TGCGCCAGCAGCAGGGACAGAAGCTCCTACAATGAGCAGTTCTTC.

The chain joins TRBV13 to TRBJ2-2, with 10 bases fitting TRBD1. Germline V gene data show CDR1 as PRHDT and CDR2 as FYEKMQ (reference sequence). V gave up 7 bases and J gave up 5 bases; unmatched junction bases: 4. This CDR3 contains 14 residues. The CDR3 DNA is TGTGCCAGCAACGACAGGGGGCGAACCGGGGAGCTGTTTTTT. This codes for CASNDRGRTGELFF.

The table lists this clone with a count of one. The V call is TRBV5-1, the J call TRBJ2-2, with 16 bases that match TRBD2. Germline CDR1 and CDR2: SGHRS and YFSETQ. There are 17 residues in the CDR3. V gave up 3 bases and J gave up 6 bases; unmatched junction bases: 5. CDR3 nucleotide sequence: TGCGCCAGCAGCTCGGGACTAGCGGGAGGGCCGTCCGGGGAGCTGTTTTTT. This gives the protein CASSSGLAGGPSGELFF.

Remarks on this clone: An end of the junction does not agree with germline; a read error may underlie this. This sequence joins TRBV7-7 and TRBJ2-3; TRBD1 is a possible D gene (6 bases). Germline V gene data show CDR1 as SSHAT and CDR2 as FNYEAQ (reference sequence). The CDR3 spans 17 residues. The CDR3, as DNA: TGTGCTAGCAGCTTAGTCCCTCTCCGGGACAACAAAGATACGCAGTATTTT. Its translation: CASSLVPLRDNKDTQYF.

The chain carries TRBV14 and TRBJ2-1; D is perhaps TRBD1 (7 bases). CDR1 is SGHDN and CDR2 is FVKESK in the germline V gene. Trimming took 5 bases from V and 2 from J, leaving 16 bases between them. The CDR3 totals 16 residues. Here the CDR3 reads CASSGGGGPTYNEQFF. The DNA for the CDR3 is TGTGCCAGCAGCGGAGGGGGCGGGCCTACCTACAATGAGCAGTTCTTC.

V usage is TRBV18 and J usage is TRBJ1-2; the D gene is possibly TRBD1 (5 bases). Germline V CDR1 and CDR2: KGHSH, LQKENI. V was pared by 4 bases and J by 1 base, with 13 bases between. The CDR3 consists of 15 residues. The CDR3 DNA reads TGTGCCAGCTCACTATCCGACAGCTTTAACTATGGCTACACCTTC. Translation: CASSLSDSFNYGYTF.

Regarding this clone: One junction end disagrees with the germline gene, perhaps due to a read error. This chain uses TRBV7-7 with TRBJ2-5; TRBD1 might be the D (5 bases). The germline CDR1 and CDR2 sequences are SSHAT and FNYEAQ (reference sequence). The CDR3 is 16 amino acids. CDR3 in amino acids: CASSDVKGALQETQYF. The CDR3 DNA sequence: TGTGCTAGCAGCGATGTTAAAGGGGCCCTCCAAGAGACCCAGTACTTC.

The gene calls are TRBV7-2 and TRBJ1-5; D is undetermined. From germline, CDR1 is SGHTA and CDR2 FQGNSA. The CDR3 loop spans 13 amino acids. V lost 8 bases to trimming and J lost 0 bases, with 8 bases between them. In DNA, the CDR3 is TGTGCCAGCCAGCTCTATAGCAATCAGCCCCAGCATTTT. Its protein is CASQLYSNQPQHF.

Details on this clone: This CDR3 is also generated by other DNA sequences in the sample. In DNA, the CDR3 is TGTGCCAGCAGAGGGACAGGTAGCACAGATACGCAGTATTTT. Residues: CASRGTGSTDTQYF. The V and J genes are TRBV2 and TRBJ2-3; 8 positions agree with TRBD1. This CDR3 contains 14 residues. CDR1 is SNHLY, CDR2 FYNNEI, per germline. After removal of 6 bases from V and 0 bases from J, the junction contained 2 bases not matched to a gene.

This rearrangement joins TRBV7-9 to TRBJ2-2; unclear D gene. V dropped 0 bases and J dropped 8 bases, with 4 bases sitting between them. Germline V gene sequence: CDR1 SEHNR, CDR2 FQNEAQ (reference sequence). This CDR3 is 12 amino acids long. The DNA of the CDR3 is TGTGCCAGCAGCTTAGCTGAGGGGGAGCTGTTTTTT. It specifies CASSLAEGELFF.

The V gene is TRBV9, the J gene TRBJ1-1; the match to TRBD1 covers 7 bases. Germline CDR1 and CDR2: SGDLS and YYNGEE. V lost 4 bases, J lost 5 bases, and 8 bases stayed unmatched. The CDR3 runs 14 residues. CDR3 in DNA: TGTGCCAGCAGCATCCGGGACAGTTGGACTGAAGCTTTCTTT. Its protein product is CASSIRDSWTEAFF.

This clone has only one observation. V gene TRBV27 combines with J gene TRBJ1-6, with 10 bases identical to TRBD1. Germline loops: CDR1 MNHEY, CDR2 SMNVEV (reference sequence). The CDR3 extends over 13 amino acids. V dropped 6 bases and J dropped 10; count of bases not matched to a gene: 3. In DNA form, the CDR3 reads TGTGCCAGCAGGGGACAGGGGACCTCACCCCTCCACTTT. It translates to CASRGQGTSPLHF.

The rearrangement joins TRBV7-3 to TRBJ2-3; perhaps TRBD1 as D (6 bases). Germline lookup yields CDR1 SGHTA and CDR2 FQGTGA. The V end lost 8 bases, the J end lost 6 bases, and 15 bases lay between the germline ends. CDR3 size: 13 residues. CDR3 bases: TGTGCCAGCGGGGGCCCGGACCGTGATACGCAGTATTTT. Its translation: CASGGPDRDTQYF.

The J gene is TRBJ2-5, the V gene TRBV18, with TRBD2 as a possible D gene (6 bases). The V gene's germline CDR1 is KGHSH and CDR2 LQKENI. V lost 3 bases, J lost 1 base, and 15 bases lay in between. The CDR3 is 16 amino acids. Here the CDR3 DNA reads TGTGCCAGCTCACCGTCGGGGGTGCGGGGCCAAGAGACCCAGTACTTC. This sequence encodes CASSPSGVRGQETQYF.

For the CDR3, the DNA is TGCGCCAGCAGCCAAGTGAACCCAGGGTATAACTATGGCTACACCTTC. Residues: CASSQVNPGYNYGYTF. This chain joins TRBV4-3 and TRBJ1-2; D perhaps matches TRBD1 (5 bases). The germline gives CDR1 LGHNA, CDR2 YSLEER. CDR3 size: 16 residues. Trimming took off 1 base at V and 1 base at J, with 13 bases between the two ends.

The rearrangement joins TRBV19 to TRBJ2-7, with D tentatively TRBD1 (5 bases). CDR1 is LNHDA, CDR2 SQIVND, per germline (reference sequence). V was pared by 4 bases and J by 0 bases, with 16 bases between. This CDR3 spans 16 amino acids. CDR3 nucleotide sequence: TGTGCCAGTAGTAGCCGGTCGAAGGGGCTCTCCTACGAGCAGTACTTC. Translation gives CASSSRSKGLSYEQYF.

The chain recombines TRBV7-9 with TRBJ1-5; no reliable D call. The germline CDR1 and CDR2 sequences are SEHNR and FQNEAQ (reference sequence). Between the trimmed V and J ends, which lost 4 bases and 9 bases, there was a span of 13 bases. The CDR3 extends over 13 amino acids. Here the CDR3 DNA reads TGTGCCAGCAGCTCGGGATATTTGTCGCCCCAGCATTTT. Residues: CASSSGYLSPQHF.

The chain links TRBV7-2 to TRBJ2-1; no firm D call. Germline assignment: CDR1 SGHTA and CDR2 FQGNSA. This CDR3 region has 14 residues. V dropped 5 bases and J dropped 0 bases, with 8 bases sitting between them. CDR3 sequence reads: CASSPSSSYNEQFF. The CDR3 DNA reads as TGTGCCAGCAGCCCATCTAGCTCCTACAATGAGCAGTTCTTC. Using reference TRBV7-2 and TRBJ2-1 for the parts outside the CDR3, the full variable domain is GAGVSQSPSNKVTEKGKDVELRCDPISGHTALYWYRQSLGQGLEFLIYFQGNSAPDKSGLPSDRFSAERTGGSVSTLTIQRTQQEDSAVYLCASSPSSSYNEQFFGPGTRLTVL.

J is TRBJ2-7 and V is TRBV5-4; weak D call: TRBD2 (5 bases). Trimming pared 4 bases from V and 6 bases from J, leaving 17 bases between. Germline V lookup: CDR1 SGHNT, CDR2 YYREEE (reference sequence). The CDR3 contains 14 residues. CDR3 nucleotides: TGTGCCAGCAGCCATAGGACGGGCCGGGGCGAGCAGTACTTC. Encoded protein: CASSHRTGRGEQYF.

The chain couples TRBV10-2 to TRBJ1-2; D not certain. CDR3 length: 12 residues. Trimming pared 8 bases from V and 2 bases from J, leaving 9 bases between. Germline assignment: CDR1 WSHSY and CDR2 SAAADI. The CDR3 coding sequence is TGCGCCAGCGAGGACGGAAACTATGGCTACACCTTC. It translates to CASEDGNYGYTF.

The chain has TRBV11-3 and TRBJ2-1; no clear D. V lost 0 bases and J lost 4, with 10 bases in between. The CDR3 is 15 residues long. The germline gives CDR1 SGHNT, CDR2 YENEEA. In DNA, the CDR3 is TGTGCCAGCAGCTTAGACCGGACGATATACAATGAGCAGTTCTTC. It yields the protein CASSLDRTIYNEQFF. Variable domain in full (rest from reference TRBV11-3 and TRBJ2-1): EAGVVQSPRYKIIEKKQPVAFWCNPISGHNTLYWYLQNLGQGPELLIRYENEEAVDDSQLPKDRFSAERLKGVDSTLKIQPAELGDSAVYLCASSLDRTIYNEQFFGPGTRLTVL.

This clone was picked up a small number of times. The J gene is TRBJ1-1, the V gene TRBV5-8; D gene unclear. Trimming removed 2 bases at V and 1 base at J, with 6 bases between. CDR1 and CDR2 from the germline V gene are SGHTS and YDEGEE. The CDR3 totals 13 residues. Here the CDR3 reads CASSFPANTEAFF. CDR3 coding DNA: TGTGCCAGCAGCTTCCCGGCGAACACTGAAGCTTTCTTT.

This sequence joins TRBV2 and TRBJ1-1; D uncertain. Germline loops: CDR1 SNHLY, CDR2 FYNNEI. The V and J ends lost 4 bases and 3 bases respectively, with 3 bases between them. This CDR3 contains 11 residues. The CDR3 is CASSGYTEAFF. The CDR3, as DNA: TGTGCCAGCAGTGGGTACACTGAAGCTTTCTTT.

The rearrangement uses TRBV15 and TRBJ1-6, with a weak D call TRBD1 (5 bases). The germline V and J ends were trimmed by 1 base and 7 bases, with 14 bases remaining between them. The CDR3 extends over 16 amino acids. The germline V gene has CDR1 LNHNV and CDR2 YYDKDF (reference sequence). Written as DNA, the CDR3 is TGTGCCACCAGCAGAGGTTGGGGGGGTGGCAATTCACCCCTCCACTTT. Translation gives CATSRGWGGGNSPLHF.

This clone turned up a few times. The identical CDR3 is also encoded by other nucleotide sequences in the sample. The chain combines TRBV9 with TRBJ1-1, with a weak D call TRBD1 (6 bases). Trimming cost V 0 bases and J 2 bases, with 11 bases left between them. This CDR3 comprises 15 residues. Germline loops: CDR1 SGDLS, CDR2 YYNGEE. In nucleotides, the CDR3 is TGTGCCAGCAGCGTAGGGGGGGCGGTTAACACTGAAGCTTTCTTT. Translating gives CASSVGGAVNTEAFF.

The V and J genes are TRBV7-3 and TRBJ2-5; 8 positions match TRBD1. CDR1 is SGHTA, CDR2 FQGTGA, per germline. The CDR3 length is 14 residues. With V trimmed by 3 bases and J by 7 bases, 7 bases remained unmatched. CDR3 nucleotides: TGTGCCAGCAGCTTGTTCCAGGGGGCGGGGACCCAGTACTTC. This translates into CASSLFQGAGTQYF.

DNA of the CDR3: TGTGCCAGCAGCGCCGCTAGCGGGGGGGCCACCGGGGAGCTGTTTTTT. Its translation is CASSAASGGATGELFF. The V call is TRBV11-2, the J call TRBJ2-2; 12 bases are shared with TRBD2. Germline-derived CDR1 and CDR2 are SGHAT and FQNNGV. The CDR3 sequence is 16 residues long. V dropped 5 bases and J dropped 4; count of bases not matched to a gene: 5.

The gene calls are TRBV30 and TRBJ1-4; TRBD1 matches at 8 bases. V gave up 7 bases and J gave up 7 bases; unmatched junction bases: 11. This CDR3 has 14 amino acids. Germline assignment: CDR1 GTSNPN and CDR2 SVGIG (reference sequence). The CDR3 DNA sequence: TGTGCCTTAAATCCCGGGACAGGACGTGAAAAACTGTTTTTT. As protein: CALNPGTGREKLFF.